This TCR beta chain was sequenced for a study of cytomegalovirus exposure and HLA in healthy donors. In this sample, this clone turned up a few times. The antigen is unknown. Study observations and caveats: In vitro checks showed that a few CMV-associated chains really do target CMV antigens. Upon later analysis, HLA-associated TCR beta chains proved more clonally expanded than other, equally common chains. Accounts indicate the classifier identified cytomegalovirus status with strong specificity and sensitivity. For TCR beta chains, V- and J-gene trimming was later linked to a missense DCLRE1C variant.

Trimming pared 2 bases from V and 1 base from J, leaving 4 bases between. Germline-derived CDR1 and CDR2 are MDHEN and SYDVKM. CDR3 length equals 13 residues. 13 Jbeta primers and 60 Vbeta primers were used for the PCR. TCRdb keeps only in-frame clones here, not all; method: immunoSEQ multiplex PCR. The sample has about 110,000 clones, almost 70% seen once. The receptor was derived from a man younger than 45 in good health and CMV-seropositive. The sample was PBMCs. The J gene is TRBJ2-3, the V gene TRBV28; D is unclear. In DNA form, the CDR3 reads TGTGCCAGCAGTTTACCGGGCACAGATACGCAGTATTTT. It is translated as CASSLPGTDTQYF.